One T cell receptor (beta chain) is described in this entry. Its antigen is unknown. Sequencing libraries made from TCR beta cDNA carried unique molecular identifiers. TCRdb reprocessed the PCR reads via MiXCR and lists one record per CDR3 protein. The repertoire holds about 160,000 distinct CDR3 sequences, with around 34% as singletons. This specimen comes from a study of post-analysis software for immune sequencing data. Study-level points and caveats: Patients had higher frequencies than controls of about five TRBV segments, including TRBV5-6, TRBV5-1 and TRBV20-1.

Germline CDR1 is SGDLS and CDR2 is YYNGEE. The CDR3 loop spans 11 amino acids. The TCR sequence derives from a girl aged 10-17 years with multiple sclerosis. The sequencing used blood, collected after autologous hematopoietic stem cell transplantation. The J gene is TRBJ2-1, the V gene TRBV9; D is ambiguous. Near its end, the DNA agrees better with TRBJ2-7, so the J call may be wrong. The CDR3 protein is CASSVGSEQYF. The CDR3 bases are TGTGCCAGCAGCGTAGGAAGTGAGCAGTACTTC.